The sequence of this TCR beta chain was determined in a study of CD8 T cells in Susac syndrome. Healthy donors acted as controls, with matching for age and sex. While CD8+ and CD4+ T cells were isolated negatively, TEMRA cells were enriched by FACS. This clonotype was detected once. The RNA, roughly 0.45 to 1 ug, was put through reverse transcription using random hexamers. Multiplex PCR with immunoSEQ amplified the TCR beta CDR3 across 54 Vbeta and 13 Jbeta. TCRdb reanalysed the immunoSEQ multiplex PCR reads using MiXCR and keeps one entry per CDR3 protein. Of approximately 120,000 distinct CDR3 sequences in the sample, less than 97% were seen once. The TCR sequence derives from a human donor in good health. The sequencing input was CD4+ T cells from PBMCs.

The CDR3 is CASNRRWGTEAFF. CDR3 nucleotides: TGTGCCAGTAACCGTCGGTGGGGCACTGAAGCTTTCTTT. The J gene is TRBJ1-1, the V gene TRBV19; D ambiguous. The CDR3 contains 13 residues. V was pared by 7 bases and J by 4 bases, with 13 bases between. Germline V lookup: CDR1 LNHDA, CDR2 SQIVND (reference sequence).